Shown below are 13 T cell receptor beta chains from a single sample sequenced in a study of response to subunit inactivated influenza vaccine. Each CDR3 protein is one row after TCRdb ran MiXCR on the RT-PCR reads. In the table there are approximately 680,000 distinct CDR3 sequences, 15% to 17% of which are singletons. The sequenced sample was PBMCs from blood, obtained 11 to 12 days after vaccination. The receptors were sampled from a man aged 45-60 years who received an inactivated influenza vaccine.

This clonotype was counted between two and nine times. This chain joins TRBV6-2 or TRBV6-3 and TRBJ2-2; D not resolved. The CDR3 sequence is 20 residues long. The V end lost 0 bases, the J end lost 7 bases, and 27 bases lay between the germline ends. CDR1 and CDR2 (germline): MNHEY, SVGEGT. CDR3 residues: CASSYSKRGSVALGGGELFF. CDR3 DNA sequence: TGTGCCAGCAGTTACTCGAAAAGAGGAAGTGTAGCCCTGGGCGGCGGGGAGCTGTTTTTT.

V and J are TRBV5-5 and TRBJ1-6; 9 bases match TRBD1. Germline V gives CDR1 SGHKS, CDR2 YYEKEE (reference sequence). CDR3 length equals 15 residues. V was pared by 2 bases and J by 10 bases, with 7 bases of the junction left unmatched. CDR3 residues: CASSFETGTGSPLHF. In nucleotides, the CDR3 is TGTGCCAGCAGCTTTGAGACAGGGACAGGGTCACCCCTCCACTTT.

This clonotype has only a few counts. The chain is built from TRBV4-3 and TRBJ2-7; TRBD2 aligns across 10 bases. The CDR3 extends over 15 amino acids. Trimming at V came to 4 bases and at J to 3 bases, leaving 6 bases not matched to a gene. The V gene's germline CDR1 is LGHNA and CDR2 YSLEER. CDR3 region: CASSPTGTSDYEQYF. CDR3 DNA sequence: TGCGCCAGCAGCCCGACCGGGACTAGCGACTACGAGCAGTACTTC.

J is TRBJ1-2 and V is TRBV5-1, with TRBD1 matching over 11 bases. The J segment lost 5 bases and the V segment lost 0 bases, leaving 3 bases of the junction unmatched. Germline V gives CDR1 SGHRS, CDR2 YFSETQ. This CDR3 is built from 15 residues. This CDR3 reads CASSLEGTGGYGYTF. The CDR3 bases are TGCGCCAGCAGCTTGGAGGGGACAGGGGGTTATGGCTACACCTTC.

At least ten counts were recorded for this clonotype. This chain joins TRBV14 and TRBJ1-1; tentative D call: TRBD1 (6 bases). CDR1 is SGHDN, CDR2 FVKESK, per germline. Trimming cost V 1 base and J 1 base, with 7 bases left between them. The CDR3 spans 14 residues. As DNA, the CDR3 is TGTGCCAGCAGCCAAGGAGGGGGGAACACTGAAGCTTTCTTT. Translating gives CASSQGGGNTEAFF.

This clonotype appeared a few times. The genes are TRBV12-3 or TRBV12-4 and TRBJ2-1, with D maybe TRBD1 (5 bases). The CDR3 has 16 residues. Trimming took off 3 bases at V and 0 bases at J, with 12 bases between the two ends. The CDR3 DNA reads TGTGCCAGCAGTTTCATTGACAGCCCCTCCTACAATGAGCAGTTCTTC. As protein: CASSFIDSPSYNEQFF.

This clonotype turned up a few times. The V and J genes are TRBV10-3 and TRBJ2-2; D perhaps matches TRBD1 (5 bases). CDR1 and CDR2 (germline): ENHRY, SYGVKD. Trimming cost V 4 bases and J 4 bases, with 10 bases left between them. This CDR3 is 14 amino acids long. This CDR3 is CAISATDITGELFF. CDR3 nucleotides: TGTGCCATCAGTGCGACAGATATCACCGGGGAGCTGTTTTTT.

CDR3 in DNA: TGTGCCTGGAGTGTACCCCCCTCACCCCTCCACTTT. Amino acid sequence: CAWSVPPSPLHF. The chain uses TRBV30 and TRBJ1-6; D remains unclear. The CDR3 totals 12 residues. Trimming left V 0 bases short and J 10 bases short, with 7 bases between. Germline V gives CDR1 GTSNPN, CDR2 SVGIG (reference sequence).

In this sample, this clonotype turned up many times. The CDR3 DNA is TGTGCCAGCAGCCTGGGGAAGGGCACTGAAGCTTTCTTT. Residues: CASSLGKGTEAFF. The chain couples TRBV7-8 to TRBJ1-1; unclear D gene. Germline V lookup: CDR1 SGHVS, CDR2 FQNEAQ. The CDR3 loop spans 13 amino acids. Trimming removed 5 bases at V and 4 bases at J, with 11 bases between.

This clonotype was detected many times. The junction departs from the called germline gene at one end, perhaps through a read error. The chain employs TRBV29-1 and TRBJ2-5; D is perhaps TRBD1 or TRBD2 (5 bases each). This CDR3 contains 16 residues. The germline gives CDR1 SQVTM, CDR2 ANQGSEA. The CDR3 region is CSVEGVQGDYQEAQYF. DNA for the CDR3: TGCAGCGTTGAAGGGGTCCAGGGAGATTATCAAGAGGCCCAGTACTTC.

This clonotype was observed a few times. The rearrangement uses TRBV7-3 and TRBJ2-3, with D perhaps TRBD2 (6 bases). The CDR3 runs to 14 residues. V gave up 5 bases and J gave up 3 bases, with 12 bases separating them. Germline CDR1 reads SGHTA; CDR2 reads FQGTGA. The CDR3 is CASSQTGGTDTQYF. The DNA for the CDR3 is TGTGCCAGCAGCCAGACCGGAGGGACAGATACGCAGTATTTT.

This clonotype appeared a few times. The gene calls are TRBV6-1 and TRBJ1-5, with 8 nucleotides matching TRBD1. Trimming at V came to 7 bases and at J to 14 bases, leaving 13 bases not matched to a gene. This CDR3 region has 13 residues. Germline V CDR1 and CDR2: MNHNS, SASEGT. CDR3 loop: CASTDNIGQGEHF. The DNA for the CDR3 is TGTGCCAGCACCGATAACATCGGACAGGGTGAGCATTTT.

The V gene is TRBV18, the J gene TRBJ2-5, with TRBD2 matching 14 bases. The germline V gene encodes CDR1 KGHSH and CDR2 LQKENI. The V segment lost 3 bases and the J segment 7 bases; nucleotides outside the gene matches: 22. The CDR3 extends over 21 amino acids. The CDR3 spells CASSPLSRGLAGVKSGRTQYF. CDR3 nucleotides: TGTGCCAGCTCACCTCTCTCCAGGGGACTAGCGGGAGTCAAGTCTGGTCGGACCCAGTACTTC.